Listed below are T cell receptor beta chains from one sample, sequenced in a study of radiation and T cells in renal cell carcinoma. Using immunoSEQ multiplex PCR, the repertoire was profiled, and TCRdb retains in-frame clones only, with some absent. The sample consists of about 140,000 clones, around 88% of them appearing once. This material consisted of blood, taken from a patient whose treatment included radiotherapy and nephrectomy. The origin of the receptors is a woman aged 45-59 years with renal cell carcinoma. CDR3s include the opening cysteine and the closing phenylalanine or tryptophan. The D gene is left open where the match is weak. The size of a clone is reported for some rows only, either as once, few or many, or as a class for expanded clones.

d_call	v_call	clone_size	j_call	cdr3_nt	cdr3_aa
TRBD2	TRBV4-3	-	TRBJ2-1	TGCGCCAGCAGCCAAGATCTGTTACTAGCGGGGGGCCTATACAATGAGCAGTTCTTC	CASSQDLLLAGGLYNEQFF
TRBD1	TRBV6-5	-	TRBJ1-4	TGTGCCAGCAGTGCCGGGACAGGGAATGAAAAACTGTTTTTT	CASSAGTGNEKLFF
-	TRBV29-1	-	TRBJ1-2	TGCAGCGTGGACCCCAGGACAGCCCTGAGGGGCTACACCTTC	CSVDPRTALRGYTF
-	TRBV6-6	-	TRBJ2-3	TGTGCCAGCAGCCCGACTGTAATCACAGATACGCAGTATTTT	CASSPTVITDTQYF
TRBD1	TRBV7-2	-	TRBJ2-5	TGTGCCAGCGGGCAGGGGGTCCAAGAGACCCAGTACTTC	CASGQGVQETQYF
-	TRBV10-3	-	TRBJ1-6	TGTGCCATCAGTGAGTCGAGTGGTTCACCCCTCCACTTT	CAISESSGSPLHF
-	TRBV20-1	-	TRBJ2-3	TGCAGTGCTAGAGTTCCAGATACGCAGTATTTT	CSARVPDTQYF
-	TRBV6-1	-	TRBJ2-1	TGTGCCAGCAGGTGGGACAATGAGCAGTTCTTC	CASRWDNEQFF
-	TRBV28	-	TRBJ2-3	TGTGCCAGCAGACGAGCGCATACAGATACGCAGTATTTT	CASRRAHTDTQYF
TRBD1	TRBV7-2	-	TRBJ2-7	TGTGCCAGCAGCCTACCCGGACAGGGGGCTGACGAGCAGTACTTC	CASSLPGQGADEQYF
-	TRBV14	-	TRBJ2-7	TGTGCCAGCAGAAAAGGAGGGGTGTACGAGCAGTACTTC	CASRKGGVYEQYF
TRBD2	TRBV9	-	TRBJ2-6	TGTGCCAGCAGCGATAGCGGGAACTCTGGGGCCAACGTCCTGACTTTC	CASSDSGNSGANVLTF
-	TRBV10-2	few	TRBJ2-4	TGCGCCAGCAAACGGGACCTCGGTATTCAGTACTTC	CASKRDLGIQYF
TRBD2	TRBV10-1	-	TRBJ2-3	TGCGCCAGCAGTCTAGCGGGACCTACAGATACGCAGTATTTT	CASSLAGPTDTQYF
-	TRBV4-3	-	TRBJ1-2	TGCGCCAGCAGCCAAGATGGATATGGGGGGCCGGGGGGCTACACCTTC	CASSQDGYGGPGGYTF
-	TRBV5-1	-	TRBJ2-5	TGCGCCAGCAGAGTGAGCGGGTCGGGAGAGACCCAGTACTTC	CASRVSGSGETQYF
-	TRBV15	-	TRBJ2-7	TGTGCCACCAGCGAAGAGGGGATGGGGGGGCTCGAGCAGTACTTC	CATSEEGMGGLEQYF
-	TRBV19	-	TRBJ2-6	TGTGCCAGTAGTCGTTGGGGCCGATTGCACTCTGGGGCCAACGTCCTGACTTTC	CASSRWGRLHSGANVLTF
-	TRBV7-2	-	TRBJ2-7	TGCGCCAGCAGCCCCGGAGGAGGGGATGGCTCCTACGAGCAGTACTTC	CASSPGGGDGSYEQYF
-	TRBV27	-	TRBJ1-2	TGTGCCAGCAGTCCCCGATCGGGTAAGTTCTATGGCTACACCTTC	CASSPRSGKFYGYTF
-	TRBV7-2	-	TRBJ2-7	TGTGCCAGCAACGCTGGAGGGCACTCCTACGAGCAGTACTTC	CASNAGGHSYEQYF
-	TRBV25-1	-	TRBJ1-5	TGTGCCAGCAGTGAATACGGCGCGGATAATCAGCCCCAGCATTTT	CASSEYGADNQPQHF
-	TRBV28	-	TRBJ2-2	TGTGCCAGCAGGGTAACAGGGAACACCGGGGAGCTGTTTTTT	CASRVTGNTGELFF
-	TRBV7-2	-	TRBJ1-4	TGTGCCAGCAGCTCCCCGGGTAGTGAAAAACTGTTTTTT	CASSSPGSEKLFF
-	TRBV19	-	TRBJ2-5	TGTGCCAGTAGTAGGACCCTTGGCTCCGGAGTAACCCAGTACTTC	CASSRTLGSGVTQYF